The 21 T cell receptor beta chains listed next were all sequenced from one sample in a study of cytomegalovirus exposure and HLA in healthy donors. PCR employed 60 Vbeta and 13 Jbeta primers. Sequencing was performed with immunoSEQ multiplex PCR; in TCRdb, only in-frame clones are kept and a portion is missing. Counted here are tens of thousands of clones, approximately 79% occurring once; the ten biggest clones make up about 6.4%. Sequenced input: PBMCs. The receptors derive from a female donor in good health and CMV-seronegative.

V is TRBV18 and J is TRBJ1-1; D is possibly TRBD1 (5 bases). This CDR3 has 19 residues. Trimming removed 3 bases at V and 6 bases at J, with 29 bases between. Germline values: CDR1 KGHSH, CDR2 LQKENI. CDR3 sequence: CASSPLSGAGRESPSEAFF. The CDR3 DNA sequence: TGTGCCAGCTCACCCCTTTCTGGGGCAGGGAGGGAGTCCCCGTCTGAAGCTTTCTTT.

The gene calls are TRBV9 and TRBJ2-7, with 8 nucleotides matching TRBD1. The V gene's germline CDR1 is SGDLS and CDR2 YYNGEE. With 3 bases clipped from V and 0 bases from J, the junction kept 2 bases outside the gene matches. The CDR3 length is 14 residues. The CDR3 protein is CASSATGDSYEQYF. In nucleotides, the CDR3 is TGTGCCAGCAGCGCGACAGGGGACTCCTACGAGCAGTACTTC.

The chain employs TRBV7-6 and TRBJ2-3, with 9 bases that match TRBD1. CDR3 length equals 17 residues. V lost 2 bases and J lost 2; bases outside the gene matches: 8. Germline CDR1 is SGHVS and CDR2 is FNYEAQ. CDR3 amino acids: CASSLLSGTGNTDTQYF. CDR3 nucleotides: TGTGCCAGCAGCTTATTATCCGGGACAGGGAACACAGATACGCAGTATTTT.

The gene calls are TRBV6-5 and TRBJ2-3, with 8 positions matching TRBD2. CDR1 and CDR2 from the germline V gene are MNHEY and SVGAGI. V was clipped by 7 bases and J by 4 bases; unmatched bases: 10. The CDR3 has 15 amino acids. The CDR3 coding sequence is TGTGCCAGCACCCCGAACGGGAGGGTCTCAGATACGCAGTATTTT. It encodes CASTPNGRVSDTQYF.

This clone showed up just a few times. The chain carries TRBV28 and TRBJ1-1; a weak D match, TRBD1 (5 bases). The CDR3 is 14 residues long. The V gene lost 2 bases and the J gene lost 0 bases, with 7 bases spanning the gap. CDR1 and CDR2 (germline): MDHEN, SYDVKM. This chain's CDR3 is CASSLGGMNTEAFF. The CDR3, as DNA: TGTGCCAGCAGTTTAGGGGGGATGAACACTGAAGCTTTCTTT.

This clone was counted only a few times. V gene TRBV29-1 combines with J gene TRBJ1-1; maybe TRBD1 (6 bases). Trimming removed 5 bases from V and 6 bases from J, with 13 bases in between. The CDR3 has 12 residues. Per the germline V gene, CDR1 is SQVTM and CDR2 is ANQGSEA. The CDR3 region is CSVLADRPEAFF. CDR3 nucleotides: TGCAGCGTTCTAGCGGACAGACCTGAAGCTTTCTTT.

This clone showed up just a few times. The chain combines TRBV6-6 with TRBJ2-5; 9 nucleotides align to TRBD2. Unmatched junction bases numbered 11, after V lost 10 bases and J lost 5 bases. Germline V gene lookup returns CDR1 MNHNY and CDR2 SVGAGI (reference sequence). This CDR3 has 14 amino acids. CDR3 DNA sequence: TGTGCCACTGGGGGCGGGGGGGCCTCGGAGACCCAGTACTTC. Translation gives CATGGGGASETQYF.

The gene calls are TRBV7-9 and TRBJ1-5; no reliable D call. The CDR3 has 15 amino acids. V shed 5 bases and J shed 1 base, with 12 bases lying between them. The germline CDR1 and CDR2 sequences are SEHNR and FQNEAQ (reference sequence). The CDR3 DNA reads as TGTGCCAGCAGCCCCCCGGGGTGGAGCAATCAGCCCCAGCATTTT. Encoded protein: CASSPPGWSNQPQHF.

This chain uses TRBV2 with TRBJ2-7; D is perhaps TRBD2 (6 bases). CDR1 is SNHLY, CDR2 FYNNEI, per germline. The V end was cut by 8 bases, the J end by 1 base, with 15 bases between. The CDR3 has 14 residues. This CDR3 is CASQTGAVSYEQYF. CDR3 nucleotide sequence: TGTGCCAGCCAAACGGGAGCTGTGTCCTACGAGCAGTACTTC.

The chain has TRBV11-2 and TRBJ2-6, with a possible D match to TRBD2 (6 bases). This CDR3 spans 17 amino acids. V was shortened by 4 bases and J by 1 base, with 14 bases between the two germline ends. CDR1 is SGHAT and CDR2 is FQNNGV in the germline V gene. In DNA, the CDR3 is TGTGCCAGCAGCTCGCGGCGGGGCCCTTCTGGGGCCAACGTCCTGACTTTC. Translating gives CASSSRRGPSGANVLTF. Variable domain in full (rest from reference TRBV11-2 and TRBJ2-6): EAGVAQSPRYKIIEKRQSVAFWCNPISGHATLYWYQQILGQGPKLLIQFQNNGVVDDSQLPKDRFSAERLKGVDSTLKIQPAKLEDSAVYLCASSSRRGPSGANVLTFGAGSRLTVL.

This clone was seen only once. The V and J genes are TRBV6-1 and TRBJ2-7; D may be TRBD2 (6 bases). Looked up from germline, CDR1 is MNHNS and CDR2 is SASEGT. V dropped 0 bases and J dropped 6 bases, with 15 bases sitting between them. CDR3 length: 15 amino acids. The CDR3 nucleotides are TGTGCCAGCAGTGAAGCATCCGGGAGATCGGGCGAGCAGTACTTC. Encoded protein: CASSEASGRSGEQYF.

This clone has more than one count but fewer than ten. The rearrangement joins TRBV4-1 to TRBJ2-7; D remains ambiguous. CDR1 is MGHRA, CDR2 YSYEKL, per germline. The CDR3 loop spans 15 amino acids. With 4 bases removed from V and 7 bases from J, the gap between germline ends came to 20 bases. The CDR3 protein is CASSRSLGPLREQYF. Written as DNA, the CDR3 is TGCGCCAGCAGCCGCAGCTTGGGCCCCCTTAGGGAGCAGTACTTC.

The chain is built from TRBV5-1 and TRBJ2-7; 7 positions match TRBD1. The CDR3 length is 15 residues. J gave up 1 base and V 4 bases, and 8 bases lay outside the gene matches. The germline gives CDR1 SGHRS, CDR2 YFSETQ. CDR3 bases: TGCGCCAGCAGCCCGGAACCGGGACAGTCCTACGAGCAGTACTTC. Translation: CASSPEPGQSYEQYF.

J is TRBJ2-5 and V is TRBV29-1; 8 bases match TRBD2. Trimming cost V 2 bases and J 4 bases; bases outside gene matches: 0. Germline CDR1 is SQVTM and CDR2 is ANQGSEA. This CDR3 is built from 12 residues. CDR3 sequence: CSVERGGETQYF. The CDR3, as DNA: TGCAGCGTTGAACGGGGGGGAGAGACCCAGTACTTC.

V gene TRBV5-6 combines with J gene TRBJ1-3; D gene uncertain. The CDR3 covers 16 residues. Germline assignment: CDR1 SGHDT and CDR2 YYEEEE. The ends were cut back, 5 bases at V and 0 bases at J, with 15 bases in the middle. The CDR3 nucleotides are TGTGCCAGCAGTTCCTACGCCGGGGACTCTGGAAACACCATATATTTT. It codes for CASSSYAGDSGNTIYF.

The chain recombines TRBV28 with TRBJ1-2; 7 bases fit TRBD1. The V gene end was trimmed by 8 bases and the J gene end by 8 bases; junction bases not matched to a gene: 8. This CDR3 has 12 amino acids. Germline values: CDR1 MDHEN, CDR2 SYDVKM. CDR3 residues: CASLVQGRGYTF. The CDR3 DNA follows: TGTGCCAGCCTCGTACAGGGGCGGGGCTACACCTTC.

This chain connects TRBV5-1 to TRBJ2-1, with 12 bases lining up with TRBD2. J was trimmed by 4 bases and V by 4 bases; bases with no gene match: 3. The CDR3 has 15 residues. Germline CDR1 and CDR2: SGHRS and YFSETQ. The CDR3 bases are TGCGCCAGCAGCGGCGGGACTAGCGGGTACAATGAGCAGTTCTTC. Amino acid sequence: CASSGGTSGYNEQFF.

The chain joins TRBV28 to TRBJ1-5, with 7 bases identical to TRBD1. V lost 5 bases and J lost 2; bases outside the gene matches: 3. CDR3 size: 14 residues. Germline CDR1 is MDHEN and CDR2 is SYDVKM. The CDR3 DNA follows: TGTGCCAGCAGTACAGGACAGGGCAATCAGCCCCAGCATTTT. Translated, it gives CASSTGQGNQPQHF.

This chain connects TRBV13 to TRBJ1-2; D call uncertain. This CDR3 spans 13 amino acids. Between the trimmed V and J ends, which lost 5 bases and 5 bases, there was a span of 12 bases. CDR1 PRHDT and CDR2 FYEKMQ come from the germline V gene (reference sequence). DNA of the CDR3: TGTGCCAGCAGCCTAGCGGGTTTTTATGGCTACACCTTC. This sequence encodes CASSLAGFYGYTF.

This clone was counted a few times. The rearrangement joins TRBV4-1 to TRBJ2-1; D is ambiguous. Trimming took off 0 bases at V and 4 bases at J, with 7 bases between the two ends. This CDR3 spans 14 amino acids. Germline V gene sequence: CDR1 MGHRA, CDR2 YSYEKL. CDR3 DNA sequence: TGCGCCAGCAGCCAAGATGGCAGATACAATGAGCAGTTCTTC. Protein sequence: CASSQDGRYNEQFF.

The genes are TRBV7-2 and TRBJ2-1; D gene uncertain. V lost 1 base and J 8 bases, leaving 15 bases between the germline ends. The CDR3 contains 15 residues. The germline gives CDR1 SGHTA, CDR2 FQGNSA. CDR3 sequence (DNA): TGTGCCAGCAGCTTAGGCCCAACAGCAGGCTATGAGCAGTTCTTC. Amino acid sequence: CASSLGPTAGYEQFF.